The clone carrying this T cell receptor beta chain has just a few counts. These data originate in a study of CD8+CD57+ T cells in acquired aplastic anemia. For CDR3 and TCR beta VDJ profiling, genomic DNA was the template used. TCRdb re-derived calls from the reads in MiXCR, one entry per CDR3 protein. This table has roughly 280,000 distinct CDR3 sequences, 56% appearing once. Before being chosen for sequencing, patients had shown CD8+CD57+ cell expansion by flow cytometry. At blood sampling, none of the patients had yet received therapy. The V and J ends lost 0 bases and 7 bases respectively, with 16 bases between them. CDR3 length: 17 amino acids. CDR1 and CDR2 from the germline V gene are MGHDK and SYGVNS.

The V and J genes are TRBV25-1 and TRBJ1-6; D not resolved. The origin of this receptor is a human donor with aplastic anemia. Sequencing input: sorted CD4+, CD8+, or CD8+CD57+ T cells (not recorded which) from PBMCs. The CDR3 bases are TGTGCCAGCAGTGAATATTTAAGTCCTATGGGGAATTCACCCCTCCACTTT. Protein product: CASSEYLSPMGNSPLHF.